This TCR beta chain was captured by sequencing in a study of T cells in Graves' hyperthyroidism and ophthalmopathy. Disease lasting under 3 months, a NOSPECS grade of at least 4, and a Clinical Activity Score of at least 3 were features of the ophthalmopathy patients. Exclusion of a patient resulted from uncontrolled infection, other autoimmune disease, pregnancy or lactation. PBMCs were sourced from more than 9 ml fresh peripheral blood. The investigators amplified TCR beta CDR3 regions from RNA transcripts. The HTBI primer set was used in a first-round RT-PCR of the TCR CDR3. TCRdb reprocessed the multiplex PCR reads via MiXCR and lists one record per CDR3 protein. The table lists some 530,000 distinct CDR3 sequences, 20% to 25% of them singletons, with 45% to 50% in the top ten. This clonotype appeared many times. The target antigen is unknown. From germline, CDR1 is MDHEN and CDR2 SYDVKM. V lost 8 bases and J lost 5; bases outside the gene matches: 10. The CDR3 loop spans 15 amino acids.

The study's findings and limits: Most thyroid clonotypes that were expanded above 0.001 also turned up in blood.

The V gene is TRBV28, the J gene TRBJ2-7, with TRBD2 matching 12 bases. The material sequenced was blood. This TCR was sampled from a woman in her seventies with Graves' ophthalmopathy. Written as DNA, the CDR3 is TGTGCCAGCGAACCACTAGCGGGAGGCAGCAACGAGCAGTACTTC. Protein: CASEPLAGGSNEQYF.